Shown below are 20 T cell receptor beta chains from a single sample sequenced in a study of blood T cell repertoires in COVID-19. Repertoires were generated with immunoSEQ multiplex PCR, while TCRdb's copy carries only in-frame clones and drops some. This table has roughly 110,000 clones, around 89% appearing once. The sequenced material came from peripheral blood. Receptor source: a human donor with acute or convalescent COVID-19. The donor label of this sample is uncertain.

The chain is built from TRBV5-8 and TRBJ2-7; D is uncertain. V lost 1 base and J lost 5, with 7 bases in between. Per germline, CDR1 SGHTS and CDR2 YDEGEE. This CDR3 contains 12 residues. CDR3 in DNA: TGTGCCAGCAGCTTGATTCGTGACGAGCAGTACTTC. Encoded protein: CASSLIRDEQYF.

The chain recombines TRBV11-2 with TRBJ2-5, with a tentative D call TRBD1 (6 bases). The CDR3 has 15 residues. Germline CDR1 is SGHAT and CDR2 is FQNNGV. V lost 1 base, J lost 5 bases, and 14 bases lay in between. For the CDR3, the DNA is TGTGCCAGCAGCTTAGGTGCAGGGGAAGGCGAGACCCAGTACTTC. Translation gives CASSLGAGEGETQYF.

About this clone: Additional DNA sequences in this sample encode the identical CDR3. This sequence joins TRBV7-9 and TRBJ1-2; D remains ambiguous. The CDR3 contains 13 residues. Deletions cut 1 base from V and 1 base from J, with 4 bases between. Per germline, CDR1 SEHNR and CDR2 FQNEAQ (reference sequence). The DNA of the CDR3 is TGTGCCAGCAGCTTAGACAGTAACTATGGCTACACCTTC. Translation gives CASSLDSNYGYTF. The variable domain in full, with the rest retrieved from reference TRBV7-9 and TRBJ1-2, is DTGVSQNPRHKITKRGQNVTFRCDPISEHNRLYWYRQTLGQGPEFLTYFQNEAQLEKSRLLSDRFSAERPKGSFSTLEIQRTEQGDSAMYLCASSLDSNYGYTFGSGTRLTVV.

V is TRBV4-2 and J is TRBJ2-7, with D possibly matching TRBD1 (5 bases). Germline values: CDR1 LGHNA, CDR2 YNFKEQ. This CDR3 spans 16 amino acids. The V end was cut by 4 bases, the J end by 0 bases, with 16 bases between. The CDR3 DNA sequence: TGTGCCAGCAGCCCCTCAGGGTACCCGACCTCCTACGAGCAGTACTTC. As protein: CASSPSGYPTSYEQYF.

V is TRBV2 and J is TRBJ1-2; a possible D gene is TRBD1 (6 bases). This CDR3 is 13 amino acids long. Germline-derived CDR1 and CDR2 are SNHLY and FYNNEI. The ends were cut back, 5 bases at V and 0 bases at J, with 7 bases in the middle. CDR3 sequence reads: CASSRDTNYGYTF. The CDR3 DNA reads TGTGCCAGCAGTCGGGACACTAACTATGGCTACACCTTC.

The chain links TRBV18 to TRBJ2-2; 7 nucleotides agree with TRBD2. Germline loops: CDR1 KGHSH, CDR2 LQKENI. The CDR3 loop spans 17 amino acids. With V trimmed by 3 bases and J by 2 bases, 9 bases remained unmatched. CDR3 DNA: TGTGCCAGCTCACCGAGAGGAGCGGGATTAAACACCGGGGAGCTGTTTTTT. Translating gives CASSPRGAGLNTGELFF.

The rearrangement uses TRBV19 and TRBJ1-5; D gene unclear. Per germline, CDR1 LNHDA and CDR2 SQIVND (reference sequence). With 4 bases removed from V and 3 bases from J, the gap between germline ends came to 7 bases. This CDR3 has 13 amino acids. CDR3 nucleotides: TGTGCCAGTAGTACGGTCATCAATCAGCCCCAGCATTTT. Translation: CASSTVINQPQHF.

The CDR3 region has the DNA TGTGCCAGCAGTGTTTTTTTAGCGGGAGTCAATGAGCAGTTCTTC. It specifies CASSVFLAGVNEQFF. The gene calls are TRBV6-4 and TRBJ2-1; 9 nucleotides match TRBD2. Germline CDR1 is MRHNA and CDR2 is SNTAGT. There are 15 residues in the CDR3. V shed 4 bases and J 6 bases; nucleotides not matched to a gene: 7.

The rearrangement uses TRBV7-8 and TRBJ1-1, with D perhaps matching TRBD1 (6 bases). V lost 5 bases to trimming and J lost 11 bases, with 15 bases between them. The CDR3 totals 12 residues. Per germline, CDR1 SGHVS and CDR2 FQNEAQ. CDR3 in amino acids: CASSLKGGRAFF. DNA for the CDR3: TGTGCCAGCAGCCTAAAAGGGGGTCGGGCTTTCTTT.

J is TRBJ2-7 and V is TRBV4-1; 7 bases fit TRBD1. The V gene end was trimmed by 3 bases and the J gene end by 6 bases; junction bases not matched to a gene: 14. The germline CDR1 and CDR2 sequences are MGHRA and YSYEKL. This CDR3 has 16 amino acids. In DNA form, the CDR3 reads TGCGCCAGCAGCCAGGTTTTTACGACAGGGAAAAGCGAGCAGTACTTC. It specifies CASSQVFTTGKSEQYF.

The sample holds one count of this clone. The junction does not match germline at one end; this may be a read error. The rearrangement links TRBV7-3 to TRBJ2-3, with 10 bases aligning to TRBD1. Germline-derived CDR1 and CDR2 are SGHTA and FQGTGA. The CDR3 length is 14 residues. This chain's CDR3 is CVSSIGTGVDTQYF. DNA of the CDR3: TGTGTCAGCAGCATTGGGACAGGGGTAGATACGCAGTATTTT.

This CDR3 reads CASSIGTSGRDEQFF. For the CDR3, the DNA is TGTGCCAGCAGCATAGGGACTAGCGGGAGAGATGAGCAGTTCTTC. The chain links TRBV6-2 or TRBV6-3 to TRBJ2-1; TRBD2 aligns across 14 bases. Germline CDR1 is MNHEY and CDR2 is SVGEGT. The J segment lost 8 bases and the V segment lost 6 bases, leaving 6 bases of the junction unmatched. This CDR3 is built from 15 residues.

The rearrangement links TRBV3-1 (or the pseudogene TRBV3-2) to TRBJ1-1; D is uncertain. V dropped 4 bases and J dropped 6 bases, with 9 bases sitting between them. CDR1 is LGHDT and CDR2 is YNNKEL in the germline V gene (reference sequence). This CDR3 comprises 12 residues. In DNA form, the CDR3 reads TGTGCCAGCAGCCTTGGGGAGGCTGAAGCTTTCTTT. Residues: CASSLGEAEAFF.

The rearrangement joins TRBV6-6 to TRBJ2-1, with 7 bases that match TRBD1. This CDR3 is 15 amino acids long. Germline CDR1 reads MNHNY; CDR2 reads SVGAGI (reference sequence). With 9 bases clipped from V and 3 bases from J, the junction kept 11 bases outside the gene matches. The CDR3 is CASLEDRVLYNEQFF. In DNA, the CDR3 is TGTGCCAGTCTAGAAGACAGGGTCCTCTACAATGAGCAGTTCTTC.

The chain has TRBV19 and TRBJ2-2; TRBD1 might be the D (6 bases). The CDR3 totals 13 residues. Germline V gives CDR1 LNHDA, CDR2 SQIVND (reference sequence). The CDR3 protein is CGTQDRQAGELFF. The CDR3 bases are TGTGGCACACAGGACAGACAAGCCGGGGAGCTGTTTTTT.

The CDR3: CATSRDQRVSGANVLTF. CDR3 nucleotides: TGTGCCACCAGCAGAGATCAGCGGGTCTCCGGGGCCAACGTCCTGACTTTC. The gene calls are TRBV15 and TRBJ2-6; tentative D call: TRBD2 (6 bases). Germline assignment: CDR1 LNHNV and CDR2 YYDKDF (reference sequence). Trimming took 0 bases from V and 4 from J, leaving 13 bases between them. This CDR3 is built from 17 residues.

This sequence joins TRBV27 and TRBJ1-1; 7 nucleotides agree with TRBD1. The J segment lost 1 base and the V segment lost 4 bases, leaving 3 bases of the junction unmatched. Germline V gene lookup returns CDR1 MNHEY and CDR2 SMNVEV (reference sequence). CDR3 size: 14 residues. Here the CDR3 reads CASSWTGGNTEAFF. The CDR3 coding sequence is TGTGCCAGCAGTTGGACAGGCGGGAACACTGAAGCTTTCTTT.

The CDR3 is CASSKEQPRRGNTIYF. As DNA, the CDR3 is TGTGCCAGCAGCAAAGAGCAGCCGCGGAGGGGAAACACCATATATTTT. The V and J genes are TRBV21-1 and TRBJ1-3. TRBV21-1 is a recognized pseudogene. The CDR3 has 16 residues.

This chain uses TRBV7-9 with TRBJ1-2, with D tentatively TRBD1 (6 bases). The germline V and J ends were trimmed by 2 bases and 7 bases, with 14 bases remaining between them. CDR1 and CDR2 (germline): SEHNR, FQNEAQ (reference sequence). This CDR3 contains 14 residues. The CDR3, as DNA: TGTGCCAGCAGCTTATGGGGACATGCGGGTGGCTACACCTTC. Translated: CASSLWGHAGGYTF.

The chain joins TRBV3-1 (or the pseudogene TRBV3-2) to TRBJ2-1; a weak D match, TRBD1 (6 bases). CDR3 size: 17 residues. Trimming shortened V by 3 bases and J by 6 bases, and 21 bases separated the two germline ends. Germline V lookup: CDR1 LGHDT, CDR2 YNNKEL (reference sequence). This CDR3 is CASSHKVGHTNRNEQFF. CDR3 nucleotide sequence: TGTGCCAGCAGCCACAAGGTGGGACATACGAATCGCAATGAGCAGTTCTTC.